This T cell receptor beta chain was captured by sequencing in a study of human T cells and chemical hapten exposure. For the study at large: The study lasted about 24 weeks, and patients were dosed weekly with diphenylcyclopropenone on the scalp throughout. Study results and limitations: Expanded TCRs grouped into significantly more large CDR3 similarity clusters than controls produced.

Original analysis: Samples held a median of 95,638 TCRs, range roughly 20,000–690,600. TCRdb re-analysed the RACE reads in MiXCR, keeping a single row per CDR3 protein. The V and J calls and clone size are TCRdb's, not the authors'. The sample has some 300,000 distinct CDR3 sequences; about 5% are singletons. Time point defined: pre-sensitization, week 0. Treatment denoted: therapeutic diphenylcyclopropenone sensitization with weekly scalp DPC. This clonotype was detected a few times. The antigen remains unidentified. Germline V gives CDR1 LGHNA, CDR2 YSLEER. Trimming removed 0 bases from V and 0 bases from J, with 9 bases in between. This CDR3 is 17 amino acids long.

This TCR was sampled from a woman aged 18-29 years with alopecia areata. Some clones in this sample may be carry-over from other donors' samples. The chain joins TRBV4-3 to TRBJ2-6; D might be TRBD2 (6 bases). The sequencing used whole blood, collected in connection with sensitization to the hapten diphenylcyclopropenone (DPC). The CDR3 loop is CASSQDFGSSGANVLTF. The CDR3, as DNA: TGCGCCAGCAGCCAAGATTTCGGGAGCTCTGGGGCCAACGTCCTGACTTTC.